The clone carrying this TCR beta chain was detected only once. In the source study's methods: Counts of nucleated cells, estimated from reference gene primer amplification, were obtained. Sequenced by immunoSEQ multiplex PCR; TCRdb stores in-frame clones only, minus some. The V and J calls and clone size are taken from that table; D and trimming were inferred from the DNA. The table records some 220,000 clones, more than 65% of them present only once. These data are taken from a study of blood T cell repertoires in COVID-19. Overall study context: Acute-phase and convalescent COVID-19 samples originated in the United States, Italy and Spain. Sample material is recorded as cDNA or gDNA derived from T cells, B-cell-depleted T cells, or PBMCs.

Germline V lookup: CDR1 SGDLS, CDR2 YYNGEE. This CDR3 contains 14 residues. V gave up 0 bases and J gave up 3 bases, with 7 bases separating them. The receptor's source is a woman aged 25 to 39 who had recovered from COVID-19. The V call is TRBV9, the J call TRBJ2-1; D is undetermined. Sample: peripheral blood. CDR3 region: CASSVGSLYNEQFF. In DNA, the CDR3 is TGTGCCAGCAGCGTAGGAAGCCTCTACAATGAGCAGTTCTTC.